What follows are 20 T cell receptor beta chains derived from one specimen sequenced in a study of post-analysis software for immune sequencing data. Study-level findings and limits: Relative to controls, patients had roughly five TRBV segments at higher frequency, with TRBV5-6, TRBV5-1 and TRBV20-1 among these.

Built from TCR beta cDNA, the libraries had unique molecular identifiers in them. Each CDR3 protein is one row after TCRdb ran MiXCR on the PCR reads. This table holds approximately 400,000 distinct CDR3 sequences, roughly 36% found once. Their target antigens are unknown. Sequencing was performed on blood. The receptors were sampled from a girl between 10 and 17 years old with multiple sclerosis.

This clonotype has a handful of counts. The CDR3 sequence: CSVEKGAGGLYEQYF. The CDR3 DNA reads as TGCAGCGTTGAAAAAGGAGCGGGGGGGCTATACGAGCAGTACTTC. V and J are TRBV29-1 and TRBJ2-7, with 10 bases identical to TRBD2. The CDR3 spans 15 residues. V lost 2 bases, J lost 4 bases, and 8 bases stayed unmatched. Germline loops: CDR1 SQVTM, CDR2 ANQGSEA.

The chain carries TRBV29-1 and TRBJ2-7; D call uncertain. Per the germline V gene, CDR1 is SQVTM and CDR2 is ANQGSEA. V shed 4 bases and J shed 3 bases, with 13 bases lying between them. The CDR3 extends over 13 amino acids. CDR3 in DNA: TGCAGCGTTGCTGACGGGCAGGTCTACGAGCAGTACTTC. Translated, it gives CSVADGQVYEQYF.

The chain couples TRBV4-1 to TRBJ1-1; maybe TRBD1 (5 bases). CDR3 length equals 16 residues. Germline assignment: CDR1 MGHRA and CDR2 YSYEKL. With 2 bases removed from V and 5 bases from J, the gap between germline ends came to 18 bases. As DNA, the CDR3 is TGCGCCAGCAGCCAACTTCCCCTCGACAGTCGAACTGAAGCTTTCTTT. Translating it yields CASSQLPLDSRTEAFF.

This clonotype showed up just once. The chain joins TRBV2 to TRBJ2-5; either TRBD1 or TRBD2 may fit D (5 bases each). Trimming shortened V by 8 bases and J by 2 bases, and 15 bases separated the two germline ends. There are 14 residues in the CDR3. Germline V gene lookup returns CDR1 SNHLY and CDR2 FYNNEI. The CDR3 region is CASEARERQETQYF. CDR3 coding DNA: TGTGCCAGCGAGGCCAGGGAGAGACAAGAGACCCAGTACTTC.

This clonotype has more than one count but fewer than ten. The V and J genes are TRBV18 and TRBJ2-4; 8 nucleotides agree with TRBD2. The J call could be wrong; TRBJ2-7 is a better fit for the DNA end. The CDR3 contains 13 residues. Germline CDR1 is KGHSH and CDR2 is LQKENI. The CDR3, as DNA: TGTGCCAGCTCATCGGGGGGGCCCTGCGAGCAGTACTTC. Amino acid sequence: CASSSGGPCEQYF.

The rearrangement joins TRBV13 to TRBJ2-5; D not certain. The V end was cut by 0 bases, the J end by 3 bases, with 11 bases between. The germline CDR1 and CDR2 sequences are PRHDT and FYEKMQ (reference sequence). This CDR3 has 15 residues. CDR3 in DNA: TGTGCCAGCAGCTTAGGCCTTGTTCGGGAAGAGACCCAGTACTTC. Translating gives CASSLGLVREETQYF.

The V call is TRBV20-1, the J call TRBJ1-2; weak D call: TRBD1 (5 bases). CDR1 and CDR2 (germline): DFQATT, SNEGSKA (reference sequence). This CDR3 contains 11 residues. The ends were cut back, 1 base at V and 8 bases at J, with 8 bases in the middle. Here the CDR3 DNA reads TGCAGTGCTAGAGCCAAGGGGGGCTACACCTTC. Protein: CSARAKGGYTF.

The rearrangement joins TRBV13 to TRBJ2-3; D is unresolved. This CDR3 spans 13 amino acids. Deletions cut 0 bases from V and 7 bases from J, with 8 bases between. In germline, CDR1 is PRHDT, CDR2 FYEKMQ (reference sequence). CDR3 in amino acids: CASSLGRANTQYF. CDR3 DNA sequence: TGTGCCAGCAGCTTAGGACGGGCGAATACGCAGTATTTT.

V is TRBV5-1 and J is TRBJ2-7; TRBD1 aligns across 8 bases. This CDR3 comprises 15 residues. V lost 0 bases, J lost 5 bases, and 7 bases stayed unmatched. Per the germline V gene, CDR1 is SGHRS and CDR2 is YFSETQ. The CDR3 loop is CASSLGQGAEDEQYF. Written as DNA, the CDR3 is TGCGCCAGCAGCTTGGGTCAGGGGGCGGAGGACGAGCAGTACTTC.

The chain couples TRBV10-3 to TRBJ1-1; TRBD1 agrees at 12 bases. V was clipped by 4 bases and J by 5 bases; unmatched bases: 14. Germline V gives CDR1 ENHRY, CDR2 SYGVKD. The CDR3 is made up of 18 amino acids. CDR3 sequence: CAISALAGTGGSGTEAFF. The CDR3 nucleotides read TGTGCCATCAGTGCACTTGCCGGGACAGGGGGCAGTGGGACTGAAGCTTTCTTT.

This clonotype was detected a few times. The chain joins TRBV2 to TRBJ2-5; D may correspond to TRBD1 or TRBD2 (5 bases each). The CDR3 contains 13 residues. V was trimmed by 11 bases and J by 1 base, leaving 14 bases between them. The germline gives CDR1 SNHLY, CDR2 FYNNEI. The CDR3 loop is CALSGRIQETQYF. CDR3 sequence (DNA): TGTGCCCTCTCGGGACGTATCCAAGAGACCCAGTACTTC.

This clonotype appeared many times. CDR3 DNA sequence: TGTGCCAGCAGCTTATCGGGAGCCTACGAGCAGTACTTC. It translates to CASSLSGAYEQYF. The rearrangement joins TRBV12-3 or TRBV12-4 to TRBJ2-7, with D maybe TRBD2 (6 bases). This CDR3 region has 13 residues. V lost 6 bases, J lost 2 bases, and 11 bases lay in between.

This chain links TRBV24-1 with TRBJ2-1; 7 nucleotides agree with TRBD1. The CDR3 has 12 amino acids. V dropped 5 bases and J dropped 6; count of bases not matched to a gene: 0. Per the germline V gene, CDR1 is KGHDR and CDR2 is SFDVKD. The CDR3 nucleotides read TGTGCCACCAGTGGGACAGGCAATGAGCAGTTCTTC. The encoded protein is CATSGTGNEQFF.

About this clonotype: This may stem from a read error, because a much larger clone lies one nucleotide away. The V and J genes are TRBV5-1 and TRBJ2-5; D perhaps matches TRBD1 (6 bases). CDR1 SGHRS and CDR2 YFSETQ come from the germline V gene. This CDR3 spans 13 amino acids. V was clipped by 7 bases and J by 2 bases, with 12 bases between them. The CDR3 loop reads CASGYGQQETQYF. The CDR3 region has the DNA TGCGCCAGCGGCTATGGACAGCAAGAGACCCAGTACTTC.

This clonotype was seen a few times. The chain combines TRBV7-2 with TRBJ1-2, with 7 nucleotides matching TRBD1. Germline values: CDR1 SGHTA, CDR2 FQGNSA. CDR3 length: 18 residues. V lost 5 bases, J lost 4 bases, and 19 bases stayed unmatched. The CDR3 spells CASSLLGTESSRAYGYTF. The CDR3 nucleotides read TGTGCCAGCAGCCTCCTCGGGACAGAGTCGAGTAGGGCCTATGGCTACACCTTC.

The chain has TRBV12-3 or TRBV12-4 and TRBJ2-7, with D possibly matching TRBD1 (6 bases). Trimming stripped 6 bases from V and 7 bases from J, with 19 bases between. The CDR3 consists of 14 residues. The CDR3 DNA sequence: TGTGCCAGCAGGTTGGACAGTGGCCGGAGGGAGCAGTACTTC. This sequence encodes CASRLDSGRREQYF.

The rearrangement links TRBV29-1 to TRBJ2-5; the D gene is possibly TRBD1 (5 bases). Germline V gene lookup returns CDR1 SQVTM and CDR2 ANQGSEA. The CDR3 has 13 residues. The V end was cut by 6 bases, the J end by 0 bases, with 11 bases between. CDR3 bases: TGCAGCGTGGAACCGGACAACCAAGAGACCCAGTACTTC. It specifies CSVEPDNQETQYF.

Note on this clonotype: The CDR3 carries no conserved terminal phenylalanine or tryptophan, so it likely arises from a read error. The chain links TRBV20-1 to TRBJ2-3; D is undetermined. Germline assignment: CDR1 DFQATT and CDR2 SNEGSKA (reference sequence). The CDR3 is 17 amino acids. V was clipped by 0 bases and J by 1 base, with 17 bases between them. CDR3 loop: CSARDILELRGTDTQYL. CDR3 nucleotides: TGCAGTGCTAGAGATATCCTCGAGTTGCGAGGCACAGATACGCAGTATTTG.

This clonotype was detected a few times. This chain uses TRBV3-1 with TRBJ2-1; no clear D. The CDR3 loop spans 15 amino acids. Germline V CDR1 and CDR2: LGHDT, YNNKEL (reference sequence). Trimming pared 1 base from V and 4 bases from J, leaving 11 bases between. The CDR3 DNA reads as TGTGCCAGCAGCCAAGGGACGGACCATTACAATGAGCAGTTCTTC. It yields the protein CASSQGTDHYNEQFF.

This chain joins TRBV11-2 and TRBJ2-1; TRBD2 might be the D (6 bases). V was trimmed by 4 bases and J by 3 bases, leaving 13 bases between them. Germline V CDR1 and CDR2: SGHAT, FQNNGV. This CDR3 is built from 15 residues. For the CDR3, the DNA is TGTGCCAGCAGCTCCGAATTCGGGGGCTACAATGAGCAGTTCTTC. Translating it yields CASSSEFGGYNEQFF.